This T cell receptor beta chain was identified in a study of blood T cell repertoires in COVID-19. The protocol was immunoSEQ multiplex PCR, while the TCRdb copy is restricted to in-frame clones and leaves out a portion. Of roughly 370,000 clones listed, around nine tenths are singletons. V dropped 8 bases and J dropped 4 bases, with 13 bases sitting between them. Germline CDR1 reads LGHDT; CDR2 reads YNNKEL (reference sequence). The CDR3 sequence is 13 residues long. Recovered Cohort 3 donors showed two negative PCRs, clearance, or symptom resolution. The source of this sequence is a woman in her fifties or sixties who had recovered from COVID-19. The gene calls are TRBV3-1 (or the pseudogene TRBV3-2) and TRBJ2-3; the D is unclear. The sequenced sample consisted of PBMCs or T cells enriched from blood (not recorded which). This CDR3 reads CASASFGADTQYF. The CDR3 nucleotides read TGTGCCAGCGCCTCCTTCGGAGCAGATACGCAGTATTTT.